The source of this T cell receptor (beta chain) is a study of OX40 agonist ivuxolimab in advanced cancers. Study at large: The dose of intravenous ivuxolimab that patients received every 2 weeks ranged from 0.01 to 10 mg/kg. General observations from the study: Some patients without response likewise showed low normalized clonal expansion. At 0.1 to 3.0 mg/kg and by week 6, clonal expansion occurred in CD4+ and CD8+ blood T cells.

The table came from immunoSEQ multiplex PCR; TCRdb's copy has only in-frame clones and leaves some out. In the table there are about 67,000 clones, about 88% of which are singletons. Points on this clone: What it binds is not known.

Blood was sampled at baseline, cycle 4 day 1, and cycle 7 day 1. The CDR3 covers 13 residues. V was cut by 5 bases and J by 5 bases, with 12 bases left in between. Per germline, CDR1 LNHDA and CDR2 SQIVND (reference sequence). The receptor was derived from an adult with an advanced solid tumor such as melanoma, head and neck, liver or kidney cancer. Specimen: CD4+ or CD8+ T cells sorted from blood, collected in a trial of the OX40 agonist ivuxolimab. The chain is built from TRBV19 and TRBJ1-2, with D possibly matching TRBD1 (6 bases). The CDR3 bases are TGTGCCAGTAGTCGACAGGAGGGGTATGGCTACACCTTC. Residues: CASSRQEGYGYTF.